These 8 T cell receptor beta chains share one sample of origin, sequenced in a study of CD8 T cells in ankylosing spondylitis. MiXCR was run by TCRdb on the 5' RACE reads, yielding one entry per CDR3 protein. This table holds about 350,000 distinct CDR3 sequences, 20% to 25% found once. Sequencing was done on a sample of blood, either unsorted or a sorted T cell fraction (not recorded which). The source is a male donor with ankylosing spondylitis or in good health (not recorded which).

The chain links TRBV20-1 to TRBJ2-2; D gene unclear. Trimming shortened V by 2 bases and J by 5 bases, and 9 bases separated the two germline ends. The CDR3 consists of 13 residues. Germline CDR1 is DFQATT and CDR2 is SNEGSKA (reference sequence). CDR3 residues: CSARPWGTGELFF. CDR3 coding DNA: TGCAGTGCTAGACCCTGGGGAACCGGGGAGCTGTTTTTT.

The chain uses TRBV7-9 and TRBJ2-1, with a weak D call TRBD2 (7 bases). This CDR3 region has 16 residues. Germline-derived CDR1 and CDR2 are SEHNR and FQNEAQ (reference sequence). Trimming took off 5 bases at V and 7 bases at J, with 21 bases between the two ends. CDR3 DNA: TGTGCCAGCAGCCAAGGGGGGGGAATAATGGCAAATGAGCAGTTCTTC. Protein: CASSQGGGIMANEQFF.

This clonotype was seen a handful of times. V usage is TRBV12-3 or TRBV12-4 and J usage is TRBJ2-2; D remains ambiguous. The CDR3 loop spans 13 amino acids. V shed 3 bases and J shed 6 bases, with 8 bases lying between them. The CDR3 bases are TGTGCCAGCAGTTTCTCAACGGCCGGGGAGCTGTTTTTT. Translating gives CASSFSTAGELFF.

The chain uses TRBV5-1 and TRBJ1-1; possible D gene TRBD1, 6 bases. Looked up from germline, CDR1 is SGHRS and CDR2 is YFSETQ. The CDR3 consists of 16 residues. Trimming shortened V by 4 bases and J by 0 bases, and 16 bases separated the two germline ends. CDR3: CASSQAPRDMNTEAFF. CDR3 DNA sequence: TGCGCCAGCAGCCAAGCCCCGCGGGACATGAACACTGAAGCTTTCTTT. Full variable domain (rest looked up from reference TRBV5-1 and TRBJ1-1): KAGVTQTPRYLIKTRGQQVTLSCSPISGHRSVSWYQQTPGQGLQFLFEYFSETQRNKGNFPGRFSGRQFSNSRSEMNVSTLELGDSALYLCASSQAPRDMNTEAFFGQGTRLTVV.

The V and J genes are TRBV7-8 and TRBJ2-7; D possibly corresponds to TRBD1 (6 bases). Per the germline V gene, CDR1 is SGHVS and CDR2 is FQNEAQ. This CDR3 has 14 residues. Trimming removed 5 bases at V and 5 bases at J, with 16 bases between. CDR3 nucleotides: TGTGCCAGCAGCCCCGTGAGGGGGTTGAACGAGCAGTACTTC. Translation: CASSPVRGLNEQYF.

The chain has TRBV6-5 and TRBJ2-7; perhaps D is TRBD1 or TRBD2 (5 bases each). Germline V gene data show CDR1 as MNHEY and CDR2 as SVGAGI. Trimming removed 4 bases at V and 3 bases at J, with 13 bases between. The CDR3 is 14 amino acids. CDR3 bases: TGTGCCAGCAGTTTGGCGAGGGGCGTCTACGAGCAGTACTTC. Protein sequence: CASSLARGVYEQYF.

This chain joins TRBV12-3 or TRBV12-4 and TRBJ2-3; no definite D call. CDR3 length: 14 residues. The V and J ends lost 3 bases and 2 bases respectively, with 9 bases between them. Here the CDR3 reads CASSLNQNTDTQYF. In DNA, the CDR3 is TGTGCCAGCAGTTTGAATCAGAACACAGATACGCAGTATTTT.

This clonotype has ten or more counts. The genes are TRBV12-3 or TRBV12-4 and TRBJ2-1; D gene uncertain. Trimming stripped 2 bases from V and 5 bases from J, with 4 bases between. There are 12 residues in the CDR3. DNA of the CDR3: TGTGCCAGCAGTTTATCACACAATGAGCAGTTCTTC. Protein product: CASSLSHNEQFF.